Here is one T cell receptor (beta chain) with its context. These data originate in a study of T cell repertoires in aging, cancer and after chemotherapy. Peripheral blood genomic DNA, not sorted cells or RNA, was the template. A mixed TRB-A/B primer pool amplified rearranged TRB by multiplex touch-down PCR. TCRdb re-called the multiplex PCR reads through MiXCR, storing one row per CDR3 protein. The sample lists fewer than 15,000 distinct CDR3 sequences, 25% occurring once. The CDR3 is 14 amino acids. The ends were cut back, 1 base at V and 5 bases at J, with 12 bases in the middle. Germline loops: CDR1 DFQATT, CDR2 SNEGSKA (reference sequence).

This sequence originates from a human donor in good health. The chain joins TRBV20-1 to TRBJ1-5, with a weak D call TRBD1 (5 bases). Material: blood. CDR3 bases: TGCAGTGCTAGAGTGGGGACCAGCGATCAGCCCCAGCATTTT. Translated: CSARVGTSDQPQHF.